This T cell receptor beta chain stems from a study of graft-versus-host responses after intestinal transplantation. Study context: Recipients underwent multivisceral, liver-intestinal, or isolated intestinal transplants.

The germline V gene encodes CDR1 GTSNPN and CDR2 SVGIG (reference sequence). The CDR3 runs 15 residues. V was cut by 3 bases and J by 3 bases, with 15 bases left in between. Produced via immunoSEQ multiplex PCR; TCRdb's table is partial and in-frame only. The sample has about 59,000 clones; about 94% are singletons. Study-level findings and limits: Investigators detected GvH clones in recipient marrow, with some emerging earlier in ileum or blood.

To note about this clone: Its antigen is currently unknown.

Sequencing was performed on unstimulated CD4+ T cells sorted from spleen or lymph node cells, taken before transplant. The chain has TRBV30 and TRBJ1-5, with a possible D match to TRBD1 (5 bases). This sequence was found in a human donor who was the organ donor for an intestinal transplant. The CDR3 DNA reads TGTGCCTGGAGCCCTAGGGGCCATCACAATCAGCCCCAGCATTTT. Translation gives CAWSPRGHHNQPQHF.